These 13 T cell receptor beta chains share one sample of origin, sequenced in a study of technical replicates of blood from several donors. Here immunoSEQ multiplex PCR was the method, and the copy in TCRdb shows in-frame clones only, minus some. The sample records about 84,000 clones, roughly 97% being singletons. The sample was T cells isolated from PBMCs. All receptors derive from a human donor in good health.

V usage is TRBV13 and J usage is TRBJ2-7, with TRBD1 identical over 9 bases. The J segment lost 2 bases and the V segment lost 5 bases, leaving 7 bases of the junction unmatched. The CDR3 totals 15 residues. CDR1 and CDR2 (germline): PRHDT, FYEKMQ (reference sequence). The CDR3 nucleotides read TGTGCCAGCAGCCCCGGGACAGGGAAAGCCTACGAGCAGTACTTC. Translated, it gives CASSPGTGKAYEQYF.

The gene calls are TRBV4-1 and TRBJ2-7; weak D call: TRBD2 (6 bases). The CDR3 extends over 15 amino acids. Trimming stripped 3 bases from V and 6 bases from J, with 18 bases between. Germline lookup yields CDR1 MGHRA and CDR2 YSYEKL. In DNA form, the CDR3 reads TGCGCCAGCAGCCAGGCCCCGGGAGCCCTCTCCGAGCAGTACTTC. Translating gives CASSQAPGALSEQYF.

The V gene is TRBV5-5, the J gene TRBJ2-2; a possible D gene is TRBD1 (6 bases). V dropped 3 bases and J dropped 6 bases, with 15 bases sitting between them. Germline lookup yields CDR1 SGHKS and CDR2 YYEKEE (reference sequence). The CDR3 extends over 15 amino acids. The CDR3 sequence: CASSSTLQGAGELFF. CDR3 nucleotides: TGTGCCAGCAGCTCGACCCTACAGGGCGCCGGGGAGCTGTTTTTT.

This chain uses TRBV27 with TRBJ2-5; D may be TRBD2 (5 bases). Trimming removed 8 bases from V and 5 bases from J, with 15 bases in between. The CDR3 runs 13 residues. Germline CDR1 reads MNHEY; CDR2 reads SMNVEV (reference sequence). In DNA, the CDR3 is TGTGCCAGCCGCTTAAATACGGGGGAGACCCAGTACTTC. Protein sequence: CASRLNTGETQYF.

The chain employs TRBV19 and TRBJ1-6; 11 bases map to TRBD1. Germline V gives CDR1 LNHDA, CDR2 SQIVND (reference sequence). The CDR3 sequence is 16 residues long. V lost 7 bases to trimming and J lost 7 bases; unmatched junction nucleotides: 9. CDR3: CASTESGTGGNSPLHF. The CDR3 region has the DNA TGTGCCAGTACGGAGTCCGGGACAGGGGGAAATTCACCCCTCCACTTT.

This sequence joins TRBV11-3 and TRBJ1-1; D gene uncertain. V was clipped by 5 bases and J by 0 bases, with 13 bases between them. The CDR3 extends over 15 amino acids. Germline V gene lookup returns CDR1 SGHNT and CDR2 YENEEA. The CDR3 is CASSTPWALNTEAFF. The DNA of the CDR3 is TGTGCCAGCAGCACCCCTTGGGCCCTGAACACTGAAGCTTTCTTT.

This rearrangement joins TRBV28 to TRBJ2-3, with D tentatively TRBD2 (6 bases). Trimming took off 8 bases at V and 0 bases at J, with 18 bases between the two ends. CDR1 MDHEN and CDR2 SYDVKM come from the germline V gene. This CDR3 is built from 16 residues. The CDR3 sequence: CASRKLAATSTDTQYF. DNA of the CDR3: TGTGCCAGCCGAAAATTAGCGGCTACTAGCACAGATACGCAGTATTTT.

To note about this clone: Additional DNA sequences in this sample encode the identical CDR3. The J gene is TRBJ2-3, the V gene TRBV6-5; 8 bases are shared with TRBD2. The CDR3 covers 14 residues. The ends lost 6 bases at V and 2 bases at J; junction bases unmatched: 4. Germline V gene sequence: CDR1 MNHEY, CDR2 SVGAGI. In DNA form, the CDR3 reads TGTGCCAGCAGCCCGGGGGGGTTCACAGATACGCAGTATTTT. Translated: CASSPGGFTDTQYF.

The DNA of the CDR3 is TGTGCCAGCAGCGTAGAGCCGATCTCCTACGAGCAGTACTTC. Translation gives CASSVEPISYEQYF. V usage is TRBV9 and J usage is TRBJ2-7; D is undetermined. The CDR3 loop spans 14 amino acids. Germline V gives CDR1 SGDLS, CDR2 YYNGEE. Trimming left V 0 bases short and J 0 bases short, with 7 bases between.

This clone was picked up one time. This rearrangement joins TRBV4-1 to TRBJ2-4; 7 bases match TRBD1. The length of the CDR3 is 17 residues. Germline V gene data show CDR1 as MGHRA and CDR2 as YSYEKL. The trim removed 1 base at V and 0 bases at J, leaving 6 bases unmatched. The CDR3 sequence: CASSQVSGQLAKNIQYF. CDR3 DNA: TGCGCCAGCAGCCAAGTCTCGGGACAGTTAGCCAAAAACATTCAGTACTTC.

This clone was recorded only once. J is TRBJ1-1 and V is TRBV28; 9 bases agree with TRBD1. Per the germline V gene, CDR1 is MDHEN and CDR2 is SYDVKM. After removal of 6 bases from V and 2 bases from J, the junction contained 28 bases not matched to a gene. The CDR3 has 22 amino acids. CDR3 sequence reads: CASSKSSLNRGRGAPFNTEAFF. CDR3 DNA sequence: TGTGCCAGCAGCAAGTCCTCCTTAAACAGGGGGCGAGGGGCCCCCTTTAACACTGAAGCTTTCTTT.

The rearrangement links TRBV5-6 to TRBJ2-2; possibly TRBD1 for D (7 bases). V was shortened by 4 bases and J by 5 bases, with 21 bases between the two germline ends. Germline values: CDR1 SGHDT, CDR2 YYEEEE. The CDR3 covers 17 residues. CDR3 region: CASSIEQGRMSTGELFF. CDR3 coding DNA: TGTGCCAGCAGCATCGAACAGGGGAGGATGAGTACCGGGGAGCTGTTTTTT.

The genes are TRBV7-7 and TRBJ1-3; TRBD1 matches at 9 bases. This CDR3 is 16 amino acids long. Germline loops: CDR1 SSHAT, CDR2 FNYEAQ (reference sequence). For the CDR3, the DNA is TGTGCTAGCGGAACCCGGGACAGGGACTCTGGAAACACCATATATTTT. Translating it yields CASGTRDRDSGNTIYF.